The entry below describes one T cell receptor beta chain. Its antigen is unknown. Base qualities are not provided; no much larger clone lies one nucleotide away. TCRbeta CDR3 regions were amplified from genomic DNA using the immunoSEQ Assay, a bias-controlled multiplex PCR. From the authors' description of their analysis: Within the assay, amplification of reference gene primers was used to estimate how many nucleated cells each sample contained. To quantify the absolute abundance of each unique TCRbeta CDR3 rearrangement, sequence reads were collapsed and filtered. For each sample, productive Simpson clonality was calculated as the square root of Simpson's diversity index over productive rearrangements. TCRdb provides this immuneACCESS table in a form limited to in-frame rearrangements. Some clones are lacking; in checked studies, under half of them reflect an unresolved V gene, and why the rest are absent is not known. From that table come the V and J calls and clone size; the DNA was used to work out D and trimming. Present in this sample are about 100,000 clones, about 77% of which were seen just once. The ten largest clones add up to 9.5% to 13% of the sample.

The sample comes from a study of blood T cell repertoires in COVID-19 (dated by TCRdb to the early 2020s). Looking at the study overall: Collaborator samples came from the United States, Italy and Spain and covered acute and convalescent phases of COVID-19. The prospective study material was composed of cDNA or gDNA derived from T cells, B-cell-depleted T cells, or PBMCs. The dataset comprised deeply sampled blood TCRbeta repertoires from subjects exposed to, actively infected with, or recovered from COVID-19. A freely available public database, intended as a resource for researchers studying the immune response to SARS-CoV-2, is where the repertoires were released. Samples were obtained from the ongoing ImmuneRACE study (first 160 participants) and from 1,254 subjects provided by 6 global collaborators. The sample metadata nearly always contained a de-identified subject ID, COVID-19 status, age in years and sex. Where HLA class I and class II types were available, the types were taken from metadata supplied by the sample provider, not from assay-based typing.

Whole blood was collected in K2EDTA tubes by collaborating institutions according to the institutions' own protocols. For TCRbeta analysis, collaborator samples were shipped as frozen whole blood, as isolated PBMCs, or as DNA extracted from either sample type. Its CDR3 holds 16 amino acids, cysteine through phenylalanine. The kept DNA is CDR3 alone, 48 bases in frame from the first base. Per the germline V gene (reference sequence), SGHKS is the CDR1 and YYEKEE is the CDR2. Trimming removed 2 bases from V and 4 bases from J, leaving 17 bases between the germline ends. General findings and caveats noted by the study authors: The amount of clinical and demographic metadata varied by source and participant and was provided uncurated.

The TCR originated in a woman between 70 and 85 years old with acute or convalescent COVID-19. Recombination connected TRBV5-5 to TRBJ2-3; TRBD1 is a weak D gene call, 5 bases matching. Sample: peripheral blood. CDR3 sequence: CASSFSTGWGPDTQYF. The bases read TGTGCCAGCAGCTTTTCCACCGGGTGGGGCCCAGATACGCAGTATTTT.